These 7 T cell receptor beta chains originate from one sample sequenced in a study of blood T cell repertoires in COVID-19. Measured with immunoSEQ multiplex PCR; TCRdb has only the in-frame clones, and not every one. The table has roughly 230,000 clones, approximately 82% seen once. The sample consisted of peripheral blood. The receptor set was obtained from a man aged 35 to 55 with active or convalescent COVID-19.

On this clone: An end of the junction does not agree with germline; a read error may underlie this. CDR3 residues: CASSSDPWSEAFF. The DNA for the CDR3 is TGTGCTAGCAGCTCAGATCCGTGGTCTGAAGCTTTCTTT. The chain carries TRBV7-7 and TRBJ1-1; D ambiguous. Germline values: CDR1 SSHAT, CDR2 FNYEAQ (reference sequence). There are 13 residues in the CDR3.

The gene calls are TRBV3-1 (or the pseudogene TRBV3-2) and TRBJ1-2; the D gene is possibly TRBD1 (6 bases). Trimming stripped 3 bases from V and 8 bases from J, with 16 bases between. The germline CDR1 and CDR2 sequences are LGHDT and YNNKEL (reference sequence). The CDR3 has 14 amino acids. This chain's CDR3 is CASSQGNRDDGYTF. For the CDR3, the DNA is TGTGCCAGCAGCCAGGGGAACAGGGATGACGGCTACACCTTC.

The chain links TRBV5-1 to TRBJ2-7, with 7 bases identical to TRBD2. V lost 0 bases, J lost 3 bases, and 6 bases stayed unmatched. The CDR3 sequence is 15 residues long. Per germline, CDR1 SGHRS and CDR2 YFSETQ. CDR3 loop: CASSLEIGGSYEQYF. Written as DNA, the CDR3 is TGCGCCAGCAGCTTGGAAATAGGCGGGAGCTACGAGCAGTACTTC. Filled out from reference TRBV5-1 and TRBJ2-7, the complete variable domain reads KAGVTQTPRYLIKTRGQQVTLSCSPISGHRSVSWYQQTPGQGLQFLFEYFSETQRNKGNFPGRFSGRQFSNSRSEMNVSTLELGDSALYLCASSLEIGGSYEQYFGPGTRLTVT.

The V and J genes are TRBV12-3 or TRBV12-4 and TRBJ2-1; D unresolved. Trimming left V 5 bases short and J 7 bases short, with 9 bases between. The CDR3 spans 12 residues. CDR3 in DNA: TGTGCCAGCAGTACCCCTATGAATGAGCAGTTCTTC. Translation: CASSTPMNEQFF.

This chain connects TRBV5-1 to TRBJ2-3; the D gene is possibly TRBD1 (6 bases). This CDR3 comprises 15 residues. Germline V gene sequence: CDR1 SGHRS, CDR2 YFSETQ. Deletions cut 0 bases from V and 2 bases from J, with 10 bases between. DNA of the CDR3: TGCGCCAGCAGCTTGGGACAGGACAACACAGATACGCAGTATTTT. It translates to CASSLGQDNTDTQYF.

The DNA for the CDR3 is TGTGCCACCAGTGACGCACTAGCGGGGGGGAACACCGGGGAGCTGTTTTTT. Translation gives CATSDALAGGNTGELFF. The rearrangement uses TRBV24-1 and TRBJ2-2, with 12 bases fitting TRBD2. Trimming removed 4 bases from V and 1 base from J; junction bases left unmatched: 3. CDR3 length: 17 amino acids. Germline values: CDR1 KGHDR, CDR2 SFDVKD.

This clone came up many times. The chain recombines TRBV9 with TRBJ2-5; tentative D call: TRBD1 (6 bases). Trimming removed 3 bases from V and 0 bases from J, with 18 bases in between. The germline V gene has CDR1 SGDLS and CDR2 YYNGEE. The CDR3 sequence is 17 residues long. The CDR3 loop is CASSGQATQGYQETQYF. CDR3 coding DNA: TGTGCCAGCAGCGGACAGGCGACTCAGGGGTACCAAGAGACCCAGTACTTC.